These T cell receptor beta chains were read from a single sample in a study of T-cell memory formation after mild COVID-19. TCRdb re-analysed the 5' RACE reads in MiXCR, keeping a single row per CDR3 protein. Altogether 300,000 to 400,000 distinct CDR3 sequences are present, 15% to 20% being singletons, with the ten largest covering 20% to 25%. Sequencing was performed on PBMCs or a T cell subset sorted from them (not recorded which). These receptors all stem from a man aged 18 to 35 who had mild COVID-19 (a few samples of this study predate the infection). Cell type and time point are not known. CDR3s include the opening cysteine and the closing phenylalanine or tryptophan. The D gene is left open where the match is weak. Clone sizes are given selectively: once, few, many, or a class where the clone is expanded.

clone_size	d_call	v_call	j_call	cdr3_nt	cdr3_aa
many	NA	TRBV28	TRBJ2-3	TGTGCCAGCAGTCCCCCCAGGGATACGCAGTATTTT	CASSPPRDTQYF
NA	TRBD1	TRBV4-1	TRBJ1-6	TGCGCCAGCAGCCAAGATCTCGGGACAGGGCATAATTCACCCCTCCACTTT	CASSQDLGTGHNSPLHF
NA	TRBD1	TRBV4-1	TRBJ1-5	TGCGCCAGCAGCCAAGGGAGCGGACAGGGGGCGCAGCCCCAGCATTTT	CASSQGSGQGAQPQHF
NA	NA	TRBV6-2/TRBV6-3	TRBJ2-1	TGTGCCAGCAGTTGGGGCACCCTCAATGAGCAGTTCTTC	CASSWGTLNEQFF
NA	NA	TRBV20-1	TRBJ1-1	TGCAGTGCTAGAGATCCGGGAACAAACACTGAAGCTTTCTTT	CSARDPGTNTEAFF
NA	TRBD1	TRBV23-1	TRBJ1-2	TGCGCCAGCAGCCGGACAGGAGCAGGGCTTTTATATTTCTACACCTTC	CASSRTGAGLLYFYTF
few	NA	TRBV11-1	TRBJ2-7	TGTGCCAGCAGCTTTTCCCGCTACTACGAGCAGTACTTC	CASSFSRYYEQYF
NA	TRBD1	TRBV7-9	TRBJ2-5	TGTGCCAGCAGCTTCGGGACAGGGCGCGAGACCCAGTACTTC	CASSFGTGRETQYF
few	NA	TRBV4-1	TRBJ2-7	TGCGCCAGCAGCGCCGAACTTAGCTCCTACGAGCAGTACTTC	CASSAELSSYEQYF
NA	NA	TRBV7-2	TRBJ1-5	TGTGCCAGCAGCTTCGACATGGGGCAGCCCCAGCATTTT	CASSFDMGQPQHF
NA	NA	TRBV14	TRBJ1-1	TGTGCCAGCAGCCATACCACTGAAGCTTTCTTT	CASSHTTEAFF
few	NA	TRBV7-3	TRBJ2-7	TGTGCCAGCAGCCGCAGGGGCCGACCCTCCTACGAGCAGTACTTC	CASSRRGRPSYEQYF
NA	TRBD1	TRBV2	TRBJ1-6	TGTGCCAGCAATCAGGACAGGGCCGGTAATTCACCCCTCCACTTT	CASNQDRAGNSPLHF
NA	NA	TRBV10-3	TRBJ2-2	TGTGCCATCACCCGAGGGTCCGGGGAGCTGTTTTTT	CAITRGSGELFF
few	TRBD1	TRBV6-1	TRBJ1-1	TGTGCCAGCAGCGAGAGATCAGGGGGCTTTGAAGCTTTCTTT	CASSERSGGFEAFF
few	NA	TRBV4-1	TRBJ2-7	TGCGCCAGCAGCCCCAGGCTCACCTACGAGCAGTACTTC	CASSPRLTYEQYF
NA	TRBD1	TRBV2	TRBJ1-6	TGTGCCAGCAGTGGACAGGGGGGGCGGTCACCCCTCCACTTT	CASSGQGGRSPLHF
NA	TRBD1	TRBV5-4	TRBJ1-1	TGTGCCAGCAGCCCGATTGGACAGGGGGATCGGGACACTGAAGCTTTCTTT	CASSPIGQGDRDTEAFF
few	TRBD1	TRBV7-2	TRBJ2-4	TGTGCCAGCAGCTTAAAGGGGGCAGGCATTCAGTACTTC	CASSLKGAGIQYF
few	TRBD2	TRBV19	TRBJ2-1	TGTGCCAGTAGTCCCCAAGGGGCGGGGGGGCCCCTAGGTTACAATGAGCAGTTCTTC	CASSPQGAGGPLGYNEQFF
medium-sized	TRBD2	TRBV24-1	TRBJ2-3	TGTGCCACCAGTGATCCGTTGGGACTAGCGGGCGCAGATACGCAGTATTTT	CATSDPLGLAGADTQYF
NA	NA	TRBV30	TRBJ2-1	TGTGCCTGGAGCCCCGGGGGATACAATGAGCAGTTCTTC	CAWSPGGYNEQFF